This T cell receptor beta chain was captured in a study of T cell clonality in common variable immunodeficiency. Repertoires were generated with immunoSEQ multiplex PCR, while TCRdb's copy carries only in-frame clones and drops some. There are around 30,000 clones in the sample, none observed a single time. Ten or more counts support this clone. The TCR was taken from a person between 18 and 69 years old in good health. The source material was peripheral blood mononuclear cells.

The sequenced CDR3 bases are TGCAGCGCCCTGGGGCTGTTGGGT. Translated: CSALGLLG. The whole CDR3 region reads CSALGLLGQYF. V gene TRBV29-1 combines with J gene TRBJ2-4; D is possibly TRBD1 (5 bases). The sequenced fragment ends 3 residues before the CDR3 boundary, so the rest is inferred from the germline J gene. CDR1 and CDR2 from the germline V gene are SQVTM and ANQGSEA. This CDR3 is built from 11 residues. Complete variable domain (other parts from reference TRBV29-1 and TRBJ2-4): SAVISQKPSRDICQRGTSLTIQCQVDSQVTMMFWYRQQPGQSLTLIATANQGSEATYESGFVIDKFPISRPNLTFSTLTVSNMSPEDSSIYLCSALGLLGQYFGAGTRLSVL.